A single sample gave rise to the 30 T cell receptor beta chains below, sequenced in a study of identical twins. TCRdb reprocessed the 5' RACE reads with MiXCR, giving one entry per CDR3 protein. The table has 400,000 to 500,000 distinct CDR3 sequences, 18% seen once. Sequenced sample: naive T cells sorted from blood. All receptors come from a man aged 45-65 years in good health.

This chain joins TRBV7-2 and TRBJ2-2; D tentatively reads TRBD1 or TRBD2 (5 bases each). The germline V gene has CDR1 SGHTA and CDR2 FQGNSA. The ends were cut back, 4 bases at V and 1 base at J, with 10 bases in the middle. The CDR3 consists of 15 residues. The CDR3 DNA is TGTGCCAGCAGCTCCCAGGGAGTGAACACCGGGGAGCTGTTTTTT. It translates to CASSSQGVNTGELFF. The full variable domain, completed using reference TRBV7-2 and TRBJ2-2, is GAGVSQSPSNKVTEKGKDVELRCDPISGHTALYWYRQSLGQGLEFLIYFQGNSAPDKSGLPSDRFSAERTGGSVSTLTIQRTQQEDSAVYLCASSSQGVNTGELFFGEGSRLTVL.

V usage is TRBV4-3 and J usage is TRBJ1-4; the D gene is possibly TRBD1 (6 bases). The V end lost 3 bases, the J end lost 5 bases, and 19 bases lay between the germline ends. Germline V gene data show CDR1 as LGHNA and CDR2 as YSLEER. CDR3 size: 17 residues. The CDR3 reads CASSHRFSDRMNEKLFF. In DNA form, the CDR3 reads TGCGCCAGCAGCCATAGGTTTTCGGACAGAATGAATGAAAAACTGTTTTTT.

The V call is TRBV4-3, the J call TRBJ1-5; tentative D call: TRBD1 (6 bases). The V gene lost 0 bases and the J gene lost 5 bases, with 11 bases spanning the gap. This CDR3 is built from 15 residues. Looked up from germline, CDR1 is LGHNA and CDR2 is YSLEER. The DNA of the CDR3 is TGCGCCAGCAGCCAAGATACAGGGAAGGATCAGCCCCAGCATTTT. Translated, it gives CASSQDTGKDQPQHF.

This clonotype was seen more than once but under ten times. The V call is TRBV11-2, the J call TRBJ2-1, with D maybe TRBD1 (6 bases). Trimming removed 6 bases from V and 2 bases from J, with 14 bases in between. Germline CDR1 and CDR2: SGHAT and FQNNGV. The CDR3 extends over 15 amino acids. DNA for the CDR3: TGTGCCAGCAGTTCAACCCAGGGGCCCTACAATGAGCAGTTCTTC. Its protein product is CASSSTQGPYNEQFF.

The sample holds many counts of this clonotype. V and J are TRBV6-1 and TRBJ1-5, with D unclear. Trimming removed 5 bases at V and 0 bases at J, with 11 bases between. Germline CDR1 is MNHNS and CDR2 is SASEGT. This CDR3 is built from 15 residues. CDR3 sequence: CASSPAFYSNQPQHF. The DNA of the CDR3 is TGTGCCAGCAGTCCCGCATTTTATAGCAATCAGCCCCAGCATTTT.

V is TRBV28 and J is TRBJ1-1, with D maybe TRBD1 (5 bases). Germline V gene sequence: CDR1 MDHEN, CDR2 SYDVKM. The CDR3 is made up of 14 amino acids. V was clipped by 3 bases and J by 6 bases, with 14 bases between them. The CDR3 DNA sequence: TGTGCCAGCAGTTTCATAGGAGGGGCCTCTGAAGCTTTCTTT. It codes for CASSFIGGASEAFF.

This clonotype has ten or more counts. The CDR3: CSARDIRRTYEQYF. CDR3 bases: TGCAGTGCTAGAGATATTCGGCGGACCTACGAGCAGTACTTC. The rearrangement links TRBV20-1 to TRBJ2-7; D not certain. The CDR3 runs to 14 residues. Trimming stripped 0 bases from V and 2 bases from J, with 11 bases between. Germline V gives CDR1 DFQATT, CDR2 SNEGSKA (reference sequence).

This clonotype was picked up many times. The genes are TRBV27 and TRBJ2-2, with TRBD2 as a possible D gene (6 bases). Trimming removed 2 bases at V and 6 bases at J, with 16 bases between. The CDR3 loop spans 16 amino acids. CDR1 and CDR2 (germline): MNHEY, SMNVEV (reference sequence). The CDR3 sequence: CASSLNWGDEAGELFF. In nucleotides, the CDR3 is TGTGCCAGCAGTTTAAACTGGGGGGATGAGGCCGGGGAGCTGTTTTTT.

This clonotype has a handful of counts. CDR3 DNA sequence: TGTGCCAGCAGTAAGGCGACTCCTCAAGAGACCCAGTACTTC. Its translation: CASSKATPQETQYF. This rearrangement joins TRBV6-2 or TRBV6-3 to TRBJ2-5; no definite D call. This CDR3 is 14 amino acids long. CDR1 and CDR2 (germline): MNHEY, SVGEGT. V lost 5 bases to trimming and J lost 2 bases, with 12 bases between them.

This clonotype was counted many times. This chain connects TRBV5-1 to TRBJ2-7, with 7 bases aligning to TRBD1. There are 14 residues in the CDR3. CDR1 is SGHRS and CDR2 is YFSETQ in the germline V gene. Trimming removed 3 bases from V and 2 bases from J; junction bases left unmatched: 5. The CDR3 DNA reads as TGCGCCAGCAGCTGGAGACAGGGAGCCTACGAGCAGTACTTC. Translating it yields CASSWRQGAYEQYF.

The chain couples TRBV6-1 to TRBJ1-1; possibly TRBD1 for D (6 bases). With 5 bases removed from V and 6 bases from J, the gap between germline ends came to 25 bases. Germline lookup yields CDR1 MNHNS and CDR2 SASEGT. This CDR3 spans 17 amino acids. In DNA form, the CDR3 reads TGTGCCAGCAGTCCCCCCCCCTGGGCAGGGGATCTGGCTGAAGCTTTCTTT. This gives the protein CASSPPPWAGDLAEAFF.

In its sample, this clonotype was seen many times. V is TRBV10-3 and J is TRBJ2-7, with D maybe TRBD2 (5 bases). The ends were cut back, 2 bases at V and 2 bases at J, with 7 bases in the middle. The CDR3 is made up of 13 amino acids. Germline-derived CDR1 and CDR2 are ENHRY and SYGVKD. The CDR3 region is CAISEGEPYEQYF. The CDR3 coding sequence is TGTGCCATCAGTGAGGGGGAGCCCTACGAGCAGTACTTC.

The chain has TRBV7-6 and TRBJ2-7; D remains ambiguous. This CDR3 spans 13 amino acids. Trimming shortened V by 0 bases and J by 5 bases, and 8 bases separated the two germline ends. Germline assignment: CDR1 SGHVS and CDR2 FNYEAQ. As DNA, the CDR3 is TGTGCCAGCAGCTTAGCAATGCTTCACGAGCAGTACTTC. Protein sequence: CASSLAMLHEQYF.

The rearrangement links TRBV29-1 to TRBJ2-7; TRBD2 aligns across 9 bases. V trimming: 4 bases; J trimming: 7 bases; junction bases outside the gene matches: 8. In germline, CDR1 is SQVTM, CDR2 ANQGSEA. The CDR3 is 13 amino acids. CDR3 coding DNA: TGCAGCGTTGCCGGGCTAGCGGGATATGAGCAGTACTTC. Amino acid sequence: CSVAGLAGYEQYF.

This clonotype has ten or more counts. This chain connects TRBV29-1 to TRBJ2-6; D is ambiguous. Germline V CDR1 and CDR2: SQVTM, ANQGSEA. Trimming cost V 2 bases and J 2 bases, with 1 base left between them. This CDR3 comprises 12 residues. The CDR3 sequence: CSVETGANVLTF. The DNA of the CDR3 is TGCAGCGTTGAAACTGGGGCCAACGTCCTGACTTTC.

The rearrangement links TRBV27 to TRBJ1-5; TRBD1 agrees at 7 bases. J gave up 0 bases and V 4 bases, and 21 bases lay outside the gene matches. The CDR3 has 21 residues. Germline-derived CDR1 and CDR2 are MNHEY and SMNVEV (reference sequence). Here the CDR3 DNA reads TGTGCCAGCAGTTCACTTAGCTTGCGGGACAGCCAGCGCCATAGCAATCAGCCCCAGCATTTT. Encoded protein: CASSSLSLRDSQRHSNQPQHF.

This clonotype appeared many times. The chain has TRBV24-1 and TRBJ2-1; 10 bases are a match to TRBD1. The V segment lost 4 bases and the J segment 7 bases; nucleotides outside the gene matches: 6. This CDR3 contains 15 residues. Germline V CDR1 and CDR2: KGHDR, SFDVKD. The CDR3, as DNA: TGTGCCACCAGTGACTACCGGACAGGGGGGAATGAGCAGTTCTTC. Encoded protein: CATSDYRTGGNEQFF.

This clonotype was observed a few times. The rearrangement joins TRBV20-1 to TRBJ2-2, with D perhaps assigned TRBD1 or TRBD2 (7 bases each). The V and J ends lost 0 bases and 1 base respectively, with 12 bases between them. Germline values: CDR1 DFQATT, CDR2 SNEGSKA (reference sequence). The CDR3 extends over 16 amino acids. The DNA of the CDR3 is TGCAGTGCTAGAGACCTCAGGGGGGGGAACACCGGGGAGCTGTTTTTT. This encodes CSARDLRGGNTGELFF.

The rearrangement joins TRBV20-1 to TRBJ2-2; 9 bases agree with TRBD2. The germline CDR1 and CDR2 sequences are DFQATT and SNEGSKA (reference sequence). The CDR3 contains 19 residues. Unmatched junction bases numbered 13, after V lost 0 bases and J lost 2 bases. The CDR3 DNA follows: TGCAGTGCTAGAGATCTGTCTAGGGCTAGCGGGAACAACACCGGGGAGCTGTTTTTT. Its protein is CSARDLSRASGNNTGELFF.

The rearrangement links TRBV9 to TRBJ2-3; TRBD2 matches at 8 bases. The CDR3 has 15 residues. V trimming: 2 bases; J trimming: 6 bases; junction bases outside the gene matches: 8. Germline CDR1 SGDLS, CDR2 YYNGEE. The chain's CDR3 is CASSVWTSPADTQYF. CDR3 nucleotide sequence: TGTGCCAGCAGCGTGTGGACTAGCCCGGCGGATACGCAGTATTTT.

This clonotype occurred many times. This rearrangement joins TRBV27 to TRBJ1-6; maybe TRBD1 (5 bases). Trimming removed 10 bases at V and 4 bases at J, with 11 bases between. CDR1 and CDR2 (germline): MNHEY, SMNVEV (reference sequence). The CDR3 runs 13 residues. CDR3 in amino acids: CATSGQYNSPLHF. CDR3 bases: TGTGCCACCTCGGGGCAGTATAATTCACCCCTCCACTTT.

The chain has TRBV24-1 and TRBJ2-1; 7 bases are a match to TRBD2. Germline values: CDR1 KGHDR, CDR2 SFDVKD. The CDR3 is 15 residues long. The junction had 10 bases not matched to a gene; V was cut back by 3 bases and J by 9 bases. The chain's CDR3 is CATSDARGVGGEQFF. CDR3 in DNA: TGTGCCACCAGTGATGCCCGGGGGGTCGGGGGTGAGCAGTTCTTC.

Regarding this clonotype: The germline gene is not matched at one end of the junction; a read error may be the cause. The chain has TRBV20-1 and TRBJ2-3; D gene uncertain. In germline, CDR1 is DFQATT, CDR2 SNEGSKA (reference sequence). This CDR3 comprises 13 residues. Written as DNA, the CDR3 is TGCAGCGCTAGTTCTCTAGACACAGATACGCAGTATTTT. Translation gives CSASSLDTDTQYF.

The rearrangement uses TRBV2 and TRBJ2-5; 7 bases align to TRBD1. Germline CDR1 is SNHLY and CDR2 is FYNNEI. The CDR3 runs to 17 residues. V lost 5 bases and J lost 5; bases outside the gene matches: 17. The CDR3: CASSPLMGTVLVETQYF. CDR3 bases: TGTGCCAGCAGTCCCTTGATGGGGACAGTCCTTGTCGAGACCCAGTACTTC.

The sample holds a few counts of this clonotype. The V and J genes are TRBV5-1 and TRBJ2-1, with D perhaps matching TRBD2 (6 bases). CDR1 is SGHRS, CDR2 YFSETQ, per germline. V was pared by 3 bases and J by 4 bases, with 14 bases between. This CDR3 contains 15 residues. CDR3 nucleotides: TGCGCCAGCAGCTCGCCTTTAGCGGAATACAATGAGCAGTTCTTC. Translation: CASSSPLAEYNEQFF.

The chain has TRBV6-2 or TRBV6-3 and TRBJ1-6; TRBD1 matches 8 bases. Per germline, CDR1 MNHEY and CDR2 SVGEGT. The CDR3 runs 15 residues. The J segment lost 8 bases and the V segment lost 2 bases, leaving 5 bases of the junction unmatched. The chain's CDR3 is CASSYPDRGYSPLHF. The DNA of the CDR3 is TGTGCCAGCAGTTACCCTGACAGGGGCTATTCACCCCTCCACTTT.

There are many counts of this clonotype. The chain has TRBV5-5 and TRBJ2-2, with D perhaps matching TRBD2 (5 bases). Germline CDR1 SGHKS, CDR2 YYEKEE (reference sequence). The CDR3 totals 17 residues. Trimming pared 4 bases from V and 1 base from J, leaving 17 bases between. CDR3 bases: TGTGCCAGCAGCCTTCGAGCGAGGGCCTTGAACACCGGGGAGCTGTTTTTT. Residues: CASSLRARALNTGELFF.

This clonotype was observed a handful of times. Here the CDR3 reads CASSQGNNEQFF. The CDR3 nucleotides are TGCGCCAGCAGCCAAGGAAACAATGAGCAGTTCTTC. V usage is TRBV5-1 and J usage is TRBJ2-1, with D uncertain. Germline V lookup: CDR1 SGHRS, CDR2 YFSETQ. This CDR3 has 12 residues. V was trimmed by 4 bases and J by 5 bases, leaving 7 bases between them. The full variable domain, with the rest looked up from reference TRBV5-1 and TRBJ2-1, is KAGVTQTPRYLIKTRGQQVTLSCSPISGHRSVSWYQQTPGQGLQFLFEYFSETQRNKGNFPGRFSGRQFSNSRSEMNVSTLELGDSALYLCASSQGNNEQFFGPGTRLTVL.

This clonotype showed up many times. The chain couples TRBV29-1 to TRBJ2-7; D may be TRBD2 (6 bases). The V and J ends lost 4 bases and 4 bases respectively, with 17 bases between them. The CDR3 has 14 amino acids. In germline, CDR1 is SQVTM, CDR2 ANQGSEA. Here the CDR3 reads CSVVFSGSNYEQYF. CDR3 DNA: TGCAGCGTTGTCTTTAGCGGTTCGAATTACGAGCAGTACTTC.

The chain is built from TRBV28 and TRBJ2-3; the D gene could be TRBD1 or TRBD2 (5 bases each). V dropped 3 bases and J dropped 4 bases, with 14 bases sitting between them. Germline V gene sequence: CDR1 MDHEN, CDR2 SYDVKM. The length of the CDR3 is 15 residues. The CDR3, as DNA: TGTGCCAGCAGTTTTCTCCGGCAGGGAGCAGATACGCAGTATTTT. Its translation: CASSFLRQGADTQYF.